This TCR beta chain was captured in a study of cytomegalovirus exposure and HLA in healthy donors. The study, taken as a whole, reports: An analysis was carried out later, and it reportedly showed fewer N-insertions in an Asian-associated ancestry cluster than the roughly 670-donor mean. Presence/absence analyses treated sequencing depth as roughly uniform across donors. Immune exposure information comprised only CMV serostatus. More clonal expansion characterized HLA-associated TCR beta chains than equally common others in a later analysis.

Germline V gene lookup returns CDR1 MDHEN and CDR2 SYDVKM. V was cut by 5 bases and J by 0 bases, with 11 bases left in between. The CDR3 runs to 14 residues. PCR primers comprised 60 Vbeta and 13 Jbeta primers. Sequencing was performed with immunoSEQ multiplex PCR; in TCRdb, only in-frame clones are kept and a portion is missing. The table has 110,000 to 150,000 clones, 70% seen once. In regard to this clone: Its antigen is not identified.

The receptor was derived from a woman aged 55-70 years in good health and CMV-seropositive. Sequences were obtained from PBMCs. The chain recombines TRBV28 with TRBJ2-7; a weak D match, TRBD1 (5 bases). As DNA, the CDR3 is TGTGCCAGCAGTCCCCAGGGTAGCTCCTACGAGCAGTACTTC. Its translation is CASSPQGSSYEQYF.